Listed here are 28 T cell receptor beta chains from one sample, sequenced in a study of technical replicates of blood from several donors. The table came from immunoSEQ multiplex PCR; TCRdb's copy has only in-frame clones and leaves some out. The sample lists about 75,000 clones; around 97% were seen once. Specimen: T cells isolated from PBMCs. The receptors originated from a human donor in good health.

CDR3 region: CASSERRTAVKVRQETQYF. In DNA, the CDR3 is TGCGCCAGCAGTGAGCGGAGGACAGCGGTGAAGGTTCGGCAAGAGACCCAGTACTTC. This rearrangement joins TRBV10-2 to TRBJ2-5; a weak D match, TRBD1 (6 bases). From germline, CDR1 is WSHSY and CDR2 SAAADI. CDR3 size: 19 residues. V gave up 2 bases and J gave up 2 bases, with 24 bases separating them.

V usage is TRBV2 and J usage is TRBJ1-2, with 8 nucleotides matching TRBD1. Germline V gene sequence: CDR1 SNHLY, CDR2 FYNNEI. Trimming cost V 7 bases and J 8 bases; bases outside gene matches: 6. The CDR3 extends over 12 amino acids. The CDR3 DNA reads TGTGCCAGCACAGGACAGGGCTTCGGCTACACCTTC. Translating gives CASTGQGFGYTF.

This chain joins TRBV4-3 and TRBJ2-7, with 7 bases that match TRBD1. The CDR3 runs to 14 residues. The germline gives CDR1 LGHNA, CDR2 YSLEER. Losses at the gene ends were 8 bases for V and 5 bases for J; bases not matched to a gene: 12. CDR3 nucleotide sequence: TGCGCCAGCCCAGGGGAAGGGGGCCCCCACGAGCAGTACTTC. It codes for CASPGEGGPHEQYF.

The rearrangement links TRBV27 to TRBJ2-5, with D hard to call. Germline V lookup: CDR1 MNHEY, CDR2 SMNVEV (reference sequence). CDR3 length: 17 amino acids. V was trimmed by 4 bases and J by 1 base, leaving 19 bases between them. The DNA for the CDR3 is TGTGCCAGCAGTTCCCCCCAAAAAGCGAGACTCCAAGAGACCCAGTACTTC. Its protein is CASSSPQKARLQETQYF.

The chain uses TRBV5-1 and TRBJ2-7; TRBD1 is a possible D gene (6 bases). The length of the CDR3 is 15 residues. Between the trimmed V and J ends, which lost 2 bases and 2 bases, there was a span of 14 bases. Germline V lookup: CDR1 SGHRS, CDR2 YFSETQ. The CDR3 loop reads CASSLQGEGTYEQYF. CDR3 coding DNA: TGCGCCAGCAGCTTACAGGGAGAGGGTACCTACGAGCAGTACTTC.

This chain links TRBV5-4 with TRBJ2-4, with a possible D match to TRBD1 (6 bases). Trimming shortened V by 1 base and J by 9 bases, and 17 bases separated the two germline ends. Germline V gives CDR1 SGHNT, CDR2 YYREEE (reference sequence). This CDR3 is 15 amino acids long. Written as DNA, the CDR3 is TGTGCCAGCAGCTTGCAGTCAGGGGTTGTTGGCATTCAGTACTTC. Translation: CASSLQSGVVGIQYF.

The chain employs TRBV14 and TRBJ2-3; the match to TRBD1 covers 7 bases. Germline V CDR1 and CDR2: SGHDN, FVKESK. The CDR3 runs to 15 residues. Trimming cost V 5 bases and J 0 bases; bases outside gene matches: 5. CDR3 sequence reads: CASSSTGASTDTQYF. The CDR3 DNA sequence: TGTGCCAGCAGCTCCACAGGGGCTAGCACAGATACGCAGTATTTT.

The chain employs TRBV7-2 and TRBJ2-3; D call uncertain. Germline V lookup: CDR1 SGHTA, CDR2 FQGNSA. The V end was cut by 7 bases, the J end by 5 bases, with 10 bases between. The CDR3 is 12 amino acids. The CDR3 DNA reads TGTGCCAGCACCCTAACCTTAGATACGCAGTATTTT. Protein product: CASTLTLDTQYF.

This clone was counted a single time. The genes are TRBV27 and TRBJ1-2; D gene ambiguous. This CDR3 spans 13 amino acids. Trimming shortened V by 4 bases and J by 8 bases, and 14 bases separated the two germline ends. Germline assignment: CDR1 MNHEY and CDR2 SMNVEV (reference sequence). CDR3 bases: TGTGCCAGCAGTTACAGCCGATCCACCGGCTACACCTTC. It specifies CASSYSRSTGYTF.

The chain recombines TRBV11-3 with TRBJ2-2; 10 nucleotides align to TRBD2. The CDR3 spans 15 residues. With V trimmed by 6 bases and J by 3 bases, 4 bases remained unmatched. Germline values: CDR1 SGHNT, CDR2 YENEEA. As DNA, the CDR3 is TGTGCCAGCAGACAGACTAGCGGGTACACCGGGGAGCTGTTTTTT. Protein product: CASRQTSGYTGELFF.

The gene calls are TRBV28 and TRBJ2-7; D ambiguous. The germline CDR1 and CDR2 sequences are MDHEN and SYDVKM. V was trimmed by 2 bases and J by 5 bases, leaving 10 bases between them. The CDR3 is 13 amino acids. The CDR3 reads CASSLAANHEQYF. The CDR3 DNA sequence: TGTGCCAGCAGTTTAGCGGCTAACCACGAGCAGTACTTC.

CDR3 protein: CASSYTTGGQYF. The CDR3 region has the DNA TGTGCCAGCAGTTACACTACAGGCGGGCAGTACTTC. The J gene is TRBJ2-7, the V gene TRBV6-6; D is perhaps TRBD1 (5 bases). The V gene lost 2 bases and the J gene lost 9 bases, with 11 bases spanning the gap. This CDR3 is 12 amino acids long. From germline, CDR1 is MNHNY and CDR2 SVGAGI (reference sequence).

Regarding this clone: Since no conserved phenylalanine or tryptophan closes the CDR3, a read error is the likely cause. The DNA is omitted, as the CDR3 cannot be located on it reliably, and the CDR3 follows TCRdb's listing. This chain links TRBV27 with TRBJ2-7; TRBD2, the D gene given by the table, was not confirmed from the DNA. Germline V gene sequence: CDR1 MNHEY, CDR2 SMNVEV (reference sequence). The CDR3 numbers 9 amino acids, ends counted. The CDR3 loop is CASSRSGRP.

The rearrangement links TRBV7-6 to TRBJ2-5; no clear D. V dropped 2 bases and J dropped 4 bases, with 20 bases sitting between them. Germline loops: CDR1 SGHVS, CDR2 FNYEAQ. This CDR3 is 17 amino acids long. The CDR3, as DNA: TGTGCCAGCAGCTTACTAAGCACAGCCAAAACCACAGAGACCCAGTACTTC. Encoded protein: CASSLLSTAKTTETQYF.

The chain recombines TRBV9 with TRBJ1-1; D not certain. Looked up from germline, CDR1 is SGDLS and CDR2 is YYNGEE. V was cut by 0 bases and J by 1 base, with 16 bases left in between. This CDR3 region has 17 residues. CDR3 DNA: TGTGCCAGCAGCGTAGAACCGGGGTATATCGGGAACACTGAAGCTTTCTTT. As protein: CASSVEPGYIGNTEAFF.

The chain links TRBV5-1 to TRBJ2-3, with D maybe TRBD1 (6 bases). CDR1 is SGHRS, CDR2 YFSETQ, per germline. The CDR3 spans 14 residues. Trimming shortened V by 4 bases and J by 4 bases, and 13 bases separated the two germline ends. The CDR3 loop reads CASSLDRTADTQYF. DNA of the CDR3: TGCGCCAGCAGCCTCGACAGGACCGCAGATACGCAGTATTTT.

This chain joins TRBV7-9 and TRBJ1-2; 7 positions match TRBD1. Trimming took 3 bases from V and 5 from J; bases not matched to a gene: 6. CDR1 and CDR2 from the germline V gene are SEHNR and FQNEAQ (reference sequence). The CDR3 length is 14 residues. CDR3 nucleotide sequence: TGTGCCAGCAGCTTCCCGGGACAGTGGTATGGCTACACCTTC. As protein: CASSFPGQWYGYTF.

V gene TRBV29-1 combines with J gene TRBJ2-3, with 7 positions matching TRBD2. Germline V gene lookup returns CDR1 SQVTM and CDR2 ANQGSEA. The CDR3 is 16 amino acids. J was trimmed by 0 bases and V by 2 bases; bases with no gene match: 8. The CDR3 sequence is CSVELWLADSTDTQYF. In nucleotides, the CDR3 is TGCAGCGTTGAATTGTGGCTAGCGGATAGCACAGATACGCAGTATTTT.

The CDR3 sequence is CSVDMQTRDGYTF. CDR3 coding DNA: TGCAGCGTTGATATGCAGACCCGGGATGGCTACACCTTC. The rearrangement links TRBV29-1 to TRBJ1-2; no clear D. Germline V lookup: CDR1 SQVTM, CDR2 ANQGSEA. With 3 bases removed from V and 6 bases from J, the gap between germline ends came to 14 bases. The CDR3 runs to 13 residues.

This chain uses TRBV5-6 with TRBJ2-1; the D gene is possibly TRBD1 (5 bases). The CDR3 runs 16 residues. Per the germline V gene, CDR1 is SGHDT and CDR2 is YYEEEE. Between the trimmed V and J ends, which lost 0 bases and 6 bases, there was a span of 16 bases. CDR3 loop: CASSLATSRTLNEQFF. The CDR3 DNA is TGTGCCAGCAGCTTGGCCACGAGCAGGACACTCAATGAGCAGTTCTTC.

The chain couples TRBV29-1 to TRBJ2-7; no reliable D call. Trimming left V 2 bases short and J 5 bases short, with 10 bases between. The CDR3 is 12 amino acids. Germline V gene lookup returns CDR1 SQVTM and CDR2 ANQGSEA. The CDR3 region is CSVESTANEQYF. The CDR3 coding sequence is TGCAGCGTTGAAAGTACCGCTAACGAGCAGTACTTC.

CDR3 region: CAWSMGHTGELFF. The DNA of the CDR3 is TGTGCCTGGAGTATGGGGCACACCGGGGAGCTGTTTTTT. The rearrangement links TRBV30 to TRBJ2-2; D is possibly TRBD1 (5 bases). Trimming took 2 bases from V and 3 from J, leaving 7 bases between them. Germline CDR1 reads GTSNPN; CDR2 reads SVGIG (reference sequence). There are 13 residues in the CDR3.

A word on this clone: At one end, the junction sequence differs from germline, possibly due to a read error. The V gene is TRBV6-1, the J gene TRBJ2-5, with 7 bases aligning to TRBD2. The length of the CDR3 is 16 residues. From germline, CDR1 is MNHNS and CDR2 SASEGT. CDR3 residues: CASREALGGGDGTQYF. The CDR3 nucleotides read TGTGCCAGCAGGGAAGCCCTGGGTGGGGGGGATGGGACCCAGTACTTC.

This clone was seen only once. The chain links TRBV28 to TRBJ1-3; no firm D call. CDR1 MDHEN and CDR2 SYDVKM come from the germline V gene. The V gene lost 2 bases and the J gene lost 0 bases, with 8 bases spanning the gap. The CDR3 runs 15 residues. CDR3 protein: CASSLPGFSGNTIYF. The CDR3 DNA reads TGTGCCAGCAGTTTACCCGGGTTCTCTGGAAACACCATATATTTT. Filled out from reference TRBV28 and TRBJ1-3, the complete variable domain reads DVKVTQSSRYLVKRTGEKVFLECVQDMDHENMFWYRQDPGLGLRLIYFSYDVKMKEKGDIPEGYSVSREKKERFSLILESASTNQTSMYLCASSLPGFSGNTIYFGEGSWLTVV.

This sequence joins TRBV6-1 and TRBJ2-5; 8 bases map to TRBD1. The CDR3 sequence is 15 residues long. Losses at the gene ends were 4 bases for V and 2 bases for J; bases not matched to a gene: 6. Germline V CDR1 and CDR2: MNHNS, SASEGT. The CDR3 nucleotides read TGTGCCAGCAGTGTCTACAGGGGGAGGCAAGAGACCCAGTACTTC. Its protein is CASSVYRGRQETQYF.

In DNA form, the CDR3 reads TGTGCCAGCAGCGCCTCTAGCGTCAACGAGCAGTACTTC. Amino acids: CASSASSVNEQYF. The chain couples TRBV9 to TRBJ2-7; tentative D call: TRBD2 (6 bases). Germline V CDR1 and CDR2: SGDLS, YYNGEE. The V end lost 3 bases, the J end lost 5 bases, and 12 bases lay between the germline ends. This CDR3 is built from 13 residues.

The J gene is TRBJ2-7, the V gene TRBV13; 7 bases agree with TRBD1. This CDR3 comprises 14 residues. CDR1 and CDR2 (germline): PRHDT, FYEKMQ (reference sequence). The V gene end was trimmed by 2 bases and the J gene end by 3 bases; junction bases not matched to a gene: 4. CDR3: CASSLTGDSYEQYF. DNA for the CDR3: TGTGCCAGCAGCTTAACAGGGGATAGCTACGAGCAGTACTTC.

The chain carries TRBV19 and TRBJ2-6, with unresolved D. Per the germline V gene, CDR1 is LNHDA and CDR2 is SQIVND (reference sequence). The CDR3 is 13 amino acids. The V end lost 9 bases, the J end lost 3 bases, and 9 bases lay between the germline ends. The CDR3, as DNA: TGTGCCAGCAAGTACTTTGGGGCCAACGTCCTGACTTTC. Protein product: CASKYFGANVLTF.